This record concerns one TCR beta chain sequence. This table comes from immunoSEQ multiplex PCR, and its TCRdb copy is limited to in-frame clones, with some not included. The data show roughly 49,000 clones, with around 84% seen just once and less than 4.5% held by the top ten. The data are from a study of blood T cell repertoires in COVID-19. Study background: Nucleic acid was either cDNA or gDNA, and it came from T cells, B-cell-depleted T cells, or PBMCs.

CDR1 and CDR2 from the germline V gene are LNHDA and SQIVND (reference sequence). V dropped 3 bases and J dropped 2 bases, with 15 bases sitting between them. The CDR3 covers 16 residues. This rearrangement joins TRBV19 to TRBJ2-3; possible D gene TRBD2, 6 bases. The material sequenced was peripheral blood. This TCR was sampled from a man of 80 years or more with active COVID-19. The CDR3 sequence is CASSIAQPGVTDTQYF. The CDR3 coding sequence is TGTGCCAGTAGTATCGCACAGCCGGGGGTCACAGATACGCAGTATTTT.